The rows below give T cell receptor beta chains drawn from one sample of a study of chemoradiotherapy in HPV16-positive cancers. Generated by immunoSEQ multiplex PCR, the TCRdb table keeps only in-frame clones and is missing some. This sample has about 6,500 clones, with roughly 90% found just once. The material sequenced was blood, taken from a patient who underwent chemoradiotherapy. These receptors all come from a human donor with HPV-associated anogenital cancer. Each CDR3 is given with its conserved first and last residue. The D gene is left open where the match is weak. A clone size is listed for some rows: how often the clone was seen (once, few, many), or a class if it is expanded.

d_call | j_call | v_call | clone_size | cdr3_aa | cdr3_nt
TRBD2 | TRBJ2-3 | TRBV27 | NA | CATEVAGGGRDTQYF | TGTGCCACCGAAGTAGCGGGAGGCGGTCGGGATACGCAGTATTTT
TRBD1 | TRBJ1-1 | TRBV5-4 | NA | CASSIWTGGTEAFF | TGTGCCAGCAGCATTTGGACAGGGGGCACTGAAGCTTTCTTT
TRBD2 | TRBJ2-3 | TRBV2 | NA | CASSTMTSGMRTDTQYF | TGTGCCAGCAGTACGATGACTAGCGGGATGAGGACAGATACGCAGTATTTT
NA | TRBJ2-7 | TRBV5-1 | few | CASSSTYEQYF | TGCGCCAGCAGCTCCACCTACGAGCAGTACTTC
NA | TRBJ2-2 | TRBV6-5 | NA | CASSYLGTSTGELFF | TGTGCCAGCAGTTACCTCGGGACTTCGACCGGGGAGCTGTTTTTT
NA | TRBJ1-4 | TRBV5-1 | NA | CASSLGTTNEKLFF | TGCGCCAGCAGCCTCGGGACAACTAATGAAAAACTGTTTTTT
NA | TRBJ2-2 | TRBV28 | NA | CATQQQGGPGELFF | TGTGCCACCCAACAACAGGGTGGCCCCGGGGAGCTGTTTTTT
TRBD2 | TRBJ2-7 | TRBV29-1 | once | CSVEGDLAGSYEQYF | TGCAGCGTTGAAGGGGATCTAGCGGGGAGCTACGAGCAGTACTTC
NA | TRBJ2-7 | TRBV28 | NA | CASSLSYYEQYF | TGTGCCAGCAGCCTTAGCTACTACGAGCAGTACTTC
NA | TRBJ2-7 | TRBV7-8 | NA | CASSSGDRYAYEQYF | TGTGCCAGCAGCTCCGGAGACAGGTACGCCTACGAGCAGTACTTC
TRBD2 | TRBJ2-7 | TRBV9 | NA | CASSPTRLAGPSYEQYF | TGTGCCAGCAGCCCGACGAGACTAGCGGGACCCTCCTACGAGCAGTACTTC
NA | TRBJ1-2 | TRBV9 | NA | CASSVGRAGDGYTF | TGTGCCAGCAGCGTAGGCAGGGCCGGGGATGGCTACACCTTC
NA | TRBJ1-1 | TRBV2 | once | CASRRDYAGTEAFF | TGTGCCAGCAGGAGGGACTACGCGGGAACTGAAGCTTTCTTT
TRBD1 | TRBJ2-5 | TRBV7-3 | NA | CASSPDRGVWETQYF | TGTGCCAGCAGCCCCGACAGGGGGGTATGGGAGACCCAGTACTTC
NA | TRBJ2-7 | TRBV10-1 | NA | CASSEGLGESEQYF | TGCGCCAGCAGTGAGGGCTTAGGGGAAAGCGAGCAGTACTTC
TRBD1 | TRBJ2-1 | TRBV5-4 | NA | CASSLKGTGLTNEQFF | TGTGCCAGCAGCTTGAAAGGGACAGGGCTCACGAATGAGCAGTTCTTC
TRBD1 | TRBJ1-1 | TRBV2 | NA | CASSGGQGDTEAFF | TGTGCCAGCAGTGGGGGACAGGGAGACACTGAAGCTTTCTTT
NA | TRBJ2-7 | TRBV18 | NA | CASSPPFGGPEDYEQYF | TGTGCCAGCTCACCACCGTTTGGGGGGCCTGAGGACTACGAGCAGTACTTC
NA | TRBJ2-7 | TRBV6-1 | NA | CASSERAGNMEQYF | TGTGCCAGCAGTGAACGGGCAGGGAATATGGAGCAGTACTTC
NA | TRBJ1-1 | TRBV28 | NA | CASSGAGTGVVFGDTEAFF | TGTGCCAGCAGTGGTGCAGGGACGGGGGTGGTTTTTGGCGACACTGAAGCTTTCTTT
TRBD2 | TRBJ2-3 | TRBV4-3 | NA | CASSRKGFSGGSTDTQYF | TGCGCCAGCAGCCGCAAGGGTTTTAGCGGGGGTAGCACAGATACGCAGTATTTT
TRBD1 | TRBJ1-6 | TRBV5-1 | few | CASSFGQGMGSPLHF | TGCGCCAGCAGCTTCGGACAGGGAATGGGGTCACCCCTCCACTTT
NA | TRBJ2-5 | TRBV5-1 | NA | CASSLNPTGVGETQYF | TGCGCCAGCAGCTTGAACCCAACGGGGGTGGGAGAGACCCAGTACTTC
TRBD2 | TRBJ2-3 | TRBV13 | NA | CASSLRRSGGRARDTQYF | TGTGCCAGCAGCTTACGACGCTCGGGCGGGAGGGCCCGGGATACGCAGTATTTT
NA | TRBJ2-7 | TRBV28 | few | CASREYEQYF | TGTGCCAGCAGAGAATACGAGCAGTACTTC
TRBD1 | TRBJ1-5 | TRBV7-8 | once | CASNQFDRDRVVNQPQHF | TGTGCCAGCAACCAATTCGATAGGGACAGGGTCGTCAATCAGCCCCAGCATTTT
NA | TRBJ2-3 | TRBV11-3 | NA | CASSLDRSPDTQYF | TGTGCCAGCAGCTTAGACAGGTCACCAGATACGCAGTATTTT
TRBD2 | TRBJ2-7 | TRBV27 | NA | CASSPLLAGAGEQYF | TGTGCCAGCAGTCCACTTCTAGCGGGAGCTGGTGAGCAGTACTTC
NA | TRBJ2-7 | TRBV19 | NA | CASRRTDRYEQYF | TGTGCCAGTCGTCGGACGGACCGCTACGAGCAGTACTTC
NA | TRBJ2-3 | TRBV7-2 | NA | CASSPIGGRGASTDTQYF | TGTGCCAGCAGCCCAATAGGTGGTCGGGGAGCATCCACAGATACGCAGTATTTT
TRBD1 | TRBJ2-7 | TRBV9 | once | CASSTGQGGYEQYF | TGTGCCAGCAGCACGGGACAGGGAGGTTACGAGCAGTACTTC
NA | TRBJ1-1 | TRBV6-5 | NA | CASSYSSTPNTEAFF | TGTGCCAGCAGTTACTCATCCACCCCGAACACTGAAGCTTTCTTT
NA | TRBJ1-1 | TRBV11-2 | NA | CASSPAAGFPTEAFF | TGTGCCAGCAGCCCAGCCGCAGGGTTTCCCACTGAAGCTTTCTTT
NA | TRBJ1-5 | TRBV18 | NA | CASSRRDAKEPQHF | TGTGCCAGCTCACGCCGGGACGCTAAGGAGCCCCAGCATTTT
NA | TRBJ1-6 | TRBV7-2 | NA | CASSSSRGEDSPLHF | TGTGCCAGCAGCTCGTCCAGGGGTGAGGATTCACCCCTCCACTTT
NA | TRBJ1-5 | TRBV6-5 | NA | CASSYSRGGNQPQHF | TGTGCCAGCAGTTACTCCAGGGGTGGTAATCAGCCCCAGCATTTT
TRBD2 | TRBJ2-3 | TRBV18 | few | CASSPRLAGGDTQYF | TGTGCCAGCTCACCCAGACTAGCGGGGGGTGATACGCAGTATTTT
NA | TRBJ1-1 | TRBV21-1 | NA | CASSRGDRGVEAFF | TGTGCCAGCAGCAGAGGGGACAGGGGGGTTGAAGCTTTCTTT
NA | TRBJ2-2 | TRBV11-2 | NA | CASSLGREGNTGELFF | TGTGCCAGCAGCTTAGGCAGGGAAGGGAACACCGGGGAGCTGTTTTTT
NA | TRBJ2-3 | TRBV6-1 | once | CASSDVRDSTDTQYF | TGTGCCAGCAGTGACGTCAGGGATTCGACAGATACGCAGTATTTT
TRBD2 | TRBJ2-1 | TRBV19 | NA | CASSIGGEKQFF | TGTGCCAGTAGTATCGGGGGGGAAAAGCAGTTCTTC
TRBD1 | TRBJ1-2 | TRBV4-3 | NA | CASSTRGGVGYTF | TGCGCCAGCAGCACCAGGGGGGGTGTTGGCTACACCTTC
NA | TRBJ2-7 | TRBV4-1 | NA | CASSQVTSNPTYEQYF | TGCGCCAGCAGCCAAGTGACCTCAAATCCGACTTACGAGCAGTACTTC
NA | TRBJ1-4 | TRBV5-1 | few | CASSNSTRTNEKLFF | TGCGCCAGCAGTAACAGCACGAGGACTAATGAAAAACTGTTTTTT
TRBD2 | TRBJ2-7 | TRBV9 | NA | CASSLGVAGGSYEQYF | TGTGCCAGCAGCCTGGGGGTAGCGGGGGGCTCCTACGAGCAGTACTTC
NA | TRBJ1-2 | TRBV28 | NA | CASRDLLEGYTF | TGTGCCAGCAGGGACCTCCTGGAGGGCTACACCTTC
NA | TRBJ1-2 | TRBV27 | NA | CASSFGGPYGYTF | TGTGCCAGCAGTTTTGGGGGCCCGTATGGCTACACCTTC
TRBD2 | TRBJ2-2 | TRBV11-3 | NA | CASSNRLAGTGELFF | TGTGCCAGCAGCAATCGTTTAGCGGGAACCGGGGAGCTGTTTTTT
NA | TRBJ1-4 | TRBV18 | NA | CASSLALQEKLFF | TGTGCCAGCTCACTCGCTTTACAGGAAAAACTGTTTTTT
NA | TRBJ2-1 | TRBV6-4 | NA | CASSDPKRARNSYNEQFF | TGTGCCAGCAGTGACCCAAAAAGGGCCCGAAACTCCTACAATGAGCAGTTCTTC
TRBD1 | TRBJ1-1 | TRBV18 | NA | CASSPVQGDTEAFF | TGTGCCAGCTCACCGGTACAGGGGGACACTGAAGCTTTCTTT
NA | TRBJ1-3 | TRBV7-9 | NA | CASSGTPQPGNTIYF | TGTGCCAGCAGCGGGACCCCGCAGCCTGGAAACACCATATATTTT
NA | TRBJ2-3 | TRBV6-4 | NA | CASSDSLGASDTQYF | TGTGCCAGCAGTGACTCGCTAGGTGCCTCAGATACGCAGTATTTT
NA | TRBJ1-5 | TRBV7-2 | few | CASSQDNQPQHF | TGTGCCAGCAGCCAGGACAATCAGCCCCAGCATTTT
TRBD1 | TRBJ2-5 | TRBV7-3 | NA | CASSYGTGIHETQYF | TGTGCCAGCAGCTACGGGACAGGGATACATGAGACCCAGTACTTC
TRBD2 | TRBJ2-1 | TRBV4-3 | NA | CASSRTSGRKNEQFF | TGCGCCAGCAGTAGGACTAGCGGGAGAAAAAATGAGCAGTTCTTC
NA | TRBJ2-5 | TRBV28 | NA | CASSFNREETQYF | TGTGCCAGCAGTTTCAACAGGGAAGAGACCCAGTACTTC
TRBD1 | TRBJ2-7 | TRBV7-9 | once | CASSPDYGQDKAYEQYF | TGTGCCAGCAGCCCAGACTACGGACAGGACAAGGCCTACGAGCAGTACTTC
TRBD1 | TRBJ1-6 | TRBV5-5 | once | CASRGQATLNSPLHF | TGTGCCAGCAGGGGACAGGCCACCTTAAATTCACCCCTCCACTTT